The next 25 T cell receptor beta chains were all read from a single sample in a study of T cell responses to AZD1222 COVID-19 vaccine (dated by TCRdb to the early 2020s). Per the publication, the time point label means: baseline before first vaccination. To prepare the library, the immunoSEQ multiplex PCR assay was applied. Not all clones reach the TCRdb copy of this immuneACCESS table, which keeps in-frame sequences only. Checked studies attribute under half of the gap to unresolved V genes and leave the rest unexplained. This sample lists some 150,000 clones; around nine tenths were detected once. The ten largest clones capture approximately 1.8% of the sample. This specimen consisted of peripheral blood, obtained on day 0 of AZD1222 vaccination. The origin of the receptors is an adult in good health.

The gene calls are TRBV28 and TRBJ1-1; 8 bases line up with TRBD1. V lost 2 bases, J lost 1 base, and 3 bases stayed unmatched. Germline V lookup: CDR1 MDHEN, CDR2 SYDVKM. The CDR3 spans 15 residues. DNA for the CDR3: TGTGCCAGCAGTTTACTTGGGACAGGGAACACTGAAGCTTTCTTT. Its protein product is CASSLLGTGNTEAFF.

This chain connects TRBV21-1 to TRBJ1-2; no DNA check was done on the table's D call, TRBD1. TRBV21-1 is classified as a pseudogene. This CDR3 is 14 amino acids long. CDR3 bases: TGTGCCAGCAGCAACCCCGACAGGGGTCGTGGCTACACCTTC. Its translation is CASSNPDRGRGYTF.

The rearrangement uses TRBV7-9 and TRBJ2-2; weak D call: TRBD2 (6 bases). V was clipped by 1 base and J by 0 bases, with 12 bases between them. CDR1 and CDR2 from the germline V gene are SEHNR and FQNEAQ (reference sequence). The CDR3 contains 17 residues. The chain's CDR3 is CASSLGTSSANTGELFF. DNA for the CDR3: TGTGCCAGCAGCTTAGGTACTAGCAGCGCGAACACCGGGGAGCTGTTTTTT. Combining the CDR3 with reference TRBV7-9 and TRBJ2-2 gives the whole variable domain DTGVSQNPRHKITKRGQNVTFRCDPISEHNRLYWYRQTLGQGPEFLTYFQNEAQLEKSRLLSDRFSAERPKGSFSTLEIQRTEQGDSAMYLCASSLGTSSANTGELFFGEGSRLTVL.

The rearrangement uses TRBV11-2 and TRBJ1-6; D ambiguous. Germline V lookup: CDR1 SGHAT, CDR2 FQNNGV. This CDR3 is built from 12 residues. V was clipped by 8 bases and J by 12 bases, with 14 bases between them. The CDR3 region is CASRWFYRPLHF. The CDR3 DNA is TGTGCCAGCCGATGGTTTTATCGACCCCTCCACTTT.

The chain uses TRBV19 and TRBJ2-7; D unclear. CDR3 length: 12 residues. Per the germline V gene, CDR1 is LNHDA and CDR2 is SQIVND (reference sequence). V shed 5 bases and J shed 6 bases, with 11 bases lying between them. The CDR3 region is CASSFPGSEQYF. Written as DNA, the CDR3 is TGTGCCAGTAGTTTCCCGGGTAGCGAGCAGTACTTC.

The rearrangement joins TRBV28 to TRBJ2-5, with 11 bases matching TRBD2. Germline V gene sequence: CDR1 MDHEN, CDR2 SYDVKM. CDR3 length equals 15 residues. With V trimmed by 2 bases and J by 5 bases, 4 bases remained unmatched. The CDR3 DNA reads TGTGCCAGCAGTTTAACTAGCGGGAGTTCGGAGACCCAGTACTTC. Encoded protein: CASSLTSGSSETQYF.

The chain is built from TRBV28 and TRBJ2-1, with D maybe TRBD2 (5 bases). The V end lost 3 bases, the J end lost 5 bases, and 11 bases lay between the germline ends. Germline loops: CDR1 MDHEN, CDR2 SYDVKM. The CDR3 extends over 14 amino acids. The CDR3 region has the DNA TGTGCCAGCAGTTTCTTTGAAGCGGACAATGAGCAGTTCTTC. Protein: CASSFFEADNEQFF.

The chain uses TRBV5-1 and TRBJ2-2, with a possible D match to TRBD1 (6 bases). V lost 3 bases to trimming and J lost 6 bases, with 15 bases between them. The germline CDR1 and CDR2 sequences are SGHRS and YFSETQ. The CDR3 sequence is 15 residues long. The CDR3 spells CASSSLGTSAGELFF. CDR3 in DNA: TGCGCCAGCAGCTCATTAGGGACATCGGCCGGGGAGCTGTTTTTT.

The chain is built from TRBV20-1 and TRBJ1-1; D might be TRBD1 (5 bases). This CDR3 spans 11 amino acids. Germline values: CDR1 DFQATT, CDR2 SNEGSKA (reference sequence). The CDR3 bases are TGCATTACCTCGGGGGACACTGAAGCTTTCTTT. Translating it yields CITSGDTEAFF.

The chain has TRBV5-1 and TRBJ1-2; perhaps TRBD1 as D (6 bases). CDR1 SGHRS and CDR2 YFSETQ come from the germline V gene. V was shortened by 0 bases and J by 2 bases, with 23 bases between the two germline ends. The CDR3 runs to 19 residues. The CDR3 DNA is TGCGCCAGCAGCTTGGATGTACAGGGAAGCAATACCGTAAACTATGGCTACACCTTC. As protein: CASSLDVQGSNTVNYGYTF.

The V call is TRBV29-1, the J call TRBJ2-1, with 8 positions matching TRBD1. Trimming at V came to 7 bases and at J to 6 bases, leaving 8 bases not matched to a gene. Germline lookup yields CDR1 SQVTM and CDR2 ANQGSEA. The CDR3 totals 13 residues. The DNA of the CDR3 is TGCAGCGGATCAACAGGGGGTTTCAATGAGCAGTTCTTC. It yields the protein CSGSTGGFNEQFF.

The rearrangement links TRBV9 to TRBJ1-2; weak D call: TRBD1 (5 bases). V was pared by 2 bases and J by 1 base, with 6 bases between. This CDR3 region has 13 residues. Germline loops: CDR1 SGDLS, CDR2 YYNGEE. The CDR3 loop is CASSVGDNYGYTF. The CDR3 DNA reads TGTGCCAGCAGCGTGGGGGATAACTATGGCTACACCTTC.

The chain combines TRBV7-2 with TRBJ1-2, with D uncertain. Trimming pared 0 bases from V and 3 bases from J, leaving 8 bases between. The germline gives CDR1 SGHTA, CDR2 FQGNSA. This CDR3 is built from 14 residues. The CDR3 loop is CASSLAISDYGYTF. The CDR3 DNA reads as TGTGCCAGCAGCTTAGCGATCAGCGACTATGGCTACACCTTC.

The chain employs TRBV6-2 or TRBV6-3 and TRBJ2-6, with 11 bases lining up with TRBD2. The CDR3 sequence is 19 residues long. The V segment lost 5 bases and the J segment 0 bases; nucleotides outside the gene matches: 9. Germline values: CDR1 MNHEY, CDR2 SVGEGT. CDR3 DNA sequence: TGTGCCAGCAGTCGCCTTCCTAGCGGGAGGCGCTCTGGGGCCAACGTCCTGACTTTC. Protein product: CASSRLPSGRRSGANVLTF.

This clone has just one count. This chain joins TRBV7-3 and TRBJ1-1; D perhaps matches TRBD1 (5 bases). V lost 0 bases and J lost 1, with 9 bases in between. The CDR3 length is 15 residues. Germline CDR1 is SGHTA and CDR2 is FQGTGA. CDR3 loop: CASSLTAGKNTEAFF. CDR3 sequence (DNA): TGTGCCAGCAGCTTAACCGCAGGGAAGAACACTGAAGCTTTCTTT.

V and J are TRBV6-6 and TRBJ1-5, with unresolved D. The CDR3 runs 13 residues. Germline-derived CDR1 and CDR2 are MNHNY and SVGAGI (reference sequence). V lost 4 bases and J 3 bases, leaving 7 bases between the germline ends. The CDR3 DNA is TGTGCCAGCAGTTTGACCCTCAATCAGCCCCAGCATTTT. It translates to CASSLTLNQPQHF.

The chain uses TRBV24-1 and TRBJ2-1, with 10 bases lining up with TRBD1. With V trimmed by 3 bases and J by 4 bases, 2 bases remained unmatched. Germline V gene sequence: CDR1 KGHDR, CDR2 SFDVKD. The CDR3 contains 15 residues. CDR3 DNA sequence: TGTGCCACCAGTGATGCGGGACAGGGGTACAATGAGCAGTTCTTC. Translated, it gives CATSDAGQGYNEQFF.

The V call is TRBV19, the J call TRBJ1-1; tentative D call: TRBD1 (6 bases). V lost 3 bases, J lost 5 bases, and 10 bases lay in between. The CDR3 spans 13 residues. CDR1 is LNHDA and CDR2 is SQIVND in the germline V gene (reference sequence). The CDR3 bases are TGTGCCAGTAGTATCACAGGACAGACTGAAGCTTTCTTT. Its translation is CASSITGQTEAFF. The complete variable domain, with remaining parts taken from reference TRBV19 and TRBJ1-1, reads DGGITQSPKYLFRKEGQNVTLSCEQNLNHDAMYWYRQDPGQGLRLIYYSQIVNDFQKGDIAEGYSVSREKKESFPLTVTSAQKNPTAFYLCASSITGQTEAFFGQGTRLTVV.

This chain joins TRBV4-2 and TRBJ1-2, with a possible D match to TRBD1 (5 bases). CDR1 LGHNA and CDR2 YNFKEQ come from the germline V gene. The CDR3 sequence is 14 residues long. Trimming took off 3 bases at V and 4 bases at J, with 12 bases between the two ends. The CDR3 DNA follows: TGTGCCAGCAGCCAGGCAGAGGGGACCTATGGCTACACCTTC. Its protein product is CASSQAEGTYGYTF.

The chain recombines TRBV6-2 or TRBV6-3 with TRBJ1-1, with a weak D call TRBD1 (6 bases). The germline V and J ends were trimmed by 0 bases and 7 bases, with 18 bases remaining between them. The CDR3 contains 16 residues. Per the germline V gene, CDR1 is MNHEY and CDR2 is SVGEGT. CDR3 bases: TGTGCCAGCAGTTACTCGTCACAGGGAGGGAACTATGAAGCTTTCTTT. Protein product: CASSYSSQGGNYEAFF.

The chain couples TRBV5-6 to TRBJ2-3, with 7 bases identical to TRBD2. The V gene end was trimmed by 0 bases and the J gene end by 2 bases; junction bases not matched to a gene: 3. The CDR3 sequence is 15 residues long. Germline V CDR1 and CDR2: SGHDT, YYEEEE. CDR3 DNA: TGTGCCAGCAGCTTGGTCGGGAGGAACACAGATACGCAGTATTTT. Translation: CASSLVGRNTDTQYF.

The chain carries TRBV5-6 and TRBJ1-5, with TRBD1 as a possible D gene (5 bases). Trimming cost V 3 bases and J 3 bases, with 16 bases left between them. Germline-derived CDR1 and CDR2 are SGHDT and YYEEEE. The CDR3 has 16 amino acids. CDR3 loop: CASSWQGQKYNQPQHF. The CDR3 coding sequence is TGTGCCAGCAGCTGGCAGGGCCAGAAGTACAATCAGCCCCAGCATTTT.

The rearrangement uses TRBV4-3 and TRBJ2-7, with a tentative D call TRBD2 (5 bases). V was cut by 1 base and J by 1 base, with 17 bases left in between. Germline V gives CDR1 LGHNA, CDR2 YSLEER. There are 17 residues in the CDR3. DNA of the CDR3: TGCGCCAGCAGCCAAGTTCCCTCGGACTGGATTTCCTACGAGCAGTACTTC. It specifies CASSQVPSDWISYEQYF.

With regard to this clone: Other DNA sequences in this specimen translate into the identical CDR3. This chain links TRBV7-2 with TRBJ1-5; 7 positions agree with TRBD1. The CDR3 has 15 residues. The junction had 1 base not matched to a gene; V was cut back by 2 bases and J by 0 bases. Germline V lookup: CDR1 SGHTA, CDR2 FQGNSA. The CDR3, as DNA: TGTGCCAGCAGCTTAACAGGGGATAGCAATCAGCCCCAGCATTTT. It specifies CASSLTGDSNQPQHF.

This clone was seen only once. The chain has TRBV7-2 and TRBJ2-2; TRBD1 aligns across 8 bases. This CDR3 spans 15 amino acids. Losses at the gene ends were 4 bases for V and 2 bases for J; bases not matched to a gene: 3. In germline, CDR1 is SGHTA, CDR2 FQGNSA. As DNA, the CDR3 is TGTGCCAGCAGCTCCAGGGGGCTTAACACCGGGGAGCTGTTTTTT. It yields the protein CASSSRGLNTGELFF.